Listed below are T cell receptor beta chains from one sample, sequenced in a study of T cell changes during pregnancy in multiple sclerosis. Method: immunoSEQ multiplex PCR; TCRdb's copy keeps in-frame clones and lacks some. The table lists roughly 83,000 clones, roughly nine tenths of them singletons. This sample comprised PBMCs, obtained in the first trimester of pregnancy. These receptor sequences come from a female donor in good health, serving as a control in a pregnancy study. Some clones in this sample may be carry-over from other donors' samples. CDR3s include the opening cysteine and the closing phenylalanine or tryptophan. A D gene is named only where the DNA matches it firmly. Expanded clones get a size class; other rows say once, few or many, or leave the size out.

>.|.|15|TRBJ1-3|TRBV2
CASSDPQGSGNTIYF
TGTGCCAGCAGTGATCCCCAGGGCTCTGGAAACACCATATATTTT
>TRBD1|.|19|TRBJ2-1|TRBV5-1
CASSGTSSYPGQGNNEQFF
TGCGCCAGCAGCGGAACTTCCTCTTATCCGGGACAGGGTAACAATGAGCAGTTCTTC
>.|.|16|TRBJ1-4|TRBV4-1
CASSQESRAVTWKLFF
TGCGCCAGCAGCCAAGAATCGAGAGCCGTCACCTGGAAACTGTTTTTT
>TRBD1|.|17|TRBJ2-7|TRBV15
CATSTSRARDRGYEQYF
TGTGCCACCAGCACCTCTAGAGCCCGGGACAGGGGCTACGAGCAGTACTTC
>TRBD1|.|16|TRBJ1-3|TRBV4-3
CASSFVRGQIGNTIYF
TGCGCCAGCAGTTTCGTCAGGGGGCAGATTGGAAACACCATATATTTT
>.|.|17|TRBJ2-5|TRBV6-1
CASREKPGFSYQETQYF
TGTGCCAGCAGAGAAAAACCAGGGTTTAGCTACCAAGAGACCCAGTACTTC
>.|.|18|TRBJ2-6|TRBV6-4
CASSEGQHSLSGANVLTF
TGTGCCAGCAGTGAGGGGCAGCATTCACTCTCTGGGGCCAACGTCCTGACTTTC
>TRBD1|.|15|TRBJ1-2|TRBV6-1
CASIIHPRGLYGYTF
TGTGCCAGCATTATTCACCCCAGGGGGCTCTATGGCTACACCTTC
>.|.|12|TRBJ2-7|TRBV5-5
CASSLESYEQYF
TGTGCCAGCAGCTTGGAGAGCTACGAGCAGTACTTC
>TRBD2|.|17|TRBJ2-1|TRBV7-2
CASSLPLSGSSYNEQFF
TGTGCCAGCAGCCTACCCTTGAGCGGGAGCTCCTACAATGAGCAGTTCTTC
>TRBD1|.|16|TRBJ2-7|TRBV27
CASSFPGTGRGYEQYF
TGTGCCAGCAGTTTCCCCGGGACAGGGAGGGGCTACGAGCAGTACTTC
>TRBD1|once|14|TRBJ2-1|TRBV27
CASSLGTAYNEQFF
TGTGCCAGCAGTTTGGGGACAGCCTACAATGAGCAGTTCTTC
>.|.|16|TRBJ2-2|TRBV9
CASSVGRGLYTGELFF
TGTGCCAGCAGCGTAGGGCGGGGTCTTTACACCGGGGAGCTGTTTTTT
>TRBD1|.|15|TRBJ2-7|TRBV7-2
CASSFDRAGSYEQYF
TGTGCCAGCAGCTTCGACAGGGCAGGGTCCTACGAGCAGTACTTC
>.|.|13|TRBJ2-1|TRBV9
CASSGRRRDEQFF
TGTGCCAGCAGCGGGCGACGGAGGGATGAGCAGTTCTTC
>.|once|12|TRBJ2-1|TRBV6-6
CASRTLANEQFF
TGTGCCAGCAGGACACTAGCAAATGAGCAGTTCTTC
>.|.|13|TRBJ1-2|TRBV11-2
CASSLADNYGYTF
TGTGCCAGCAGCTTAGCAGATAACTATGGCTACACCTTC
>TRBD2|.|16|TRBJ2-4|TRBV4-2
CASSPASGTSRNIQYF
TGTGCCAGCAGCCCCGCATCCGGGACTAGCAGGAACATTCAGTACTTC
>TRBD1|.|15|TRBJ1-5|TRBV10-3
CAISDPGQGHQPQHF
TGTGCCATCAGTGACCCGGGACAGGGGCATCAGCCCCAGCATTTT
>.|.|15|TRBJ2-5|TRBV4-1
CASSHTVLSSETQYF
TGCGCCAGCAGCCACACGGTACTCTCCTCGGAGACCCAGTACTTC
>TRBD1|.|20|TRBJ1-1|TRBV10-2
CASSKVVFLGGQGLNTEAFF
TGCGCCAGCAGCAAAGTCGTCTTCCTAGGGGGACAGGGATTAAACACTGAAGCTTTCTTT
>.|once|14|TRBJ1-1|TRBV7-9
CASSLVGAPTEAFF
TGTGCCAGCAGCTTAGTGGGGGCGCCTACTGAAGCTTTCTTT
>.|.|14|TRBJ2-1|TRBV27
CASSLEGAWGEQFF
TGTGCCAGCAGTTTGGAGGGAGCCTGGGGTGAGCAGTTCTTC
>TRBD1|.|14|TRBJ1-5|TRBV6-5
CASSSLTGDGPQHF
TGTGCCAGCAGCAGTCTGACAGGGGACGGGCCCCAGCATTTT
>.|.|13|TRBJ2-7|TRBV7-9
CASSPSEAYEQYF
TGTGCCAGCAGCCCCTCGGAGGCCTACGAGCAGTACTTC
>TRBD2|.|15|TRBJ2-5|TRBV29-1
CSARDSGGAGETQYF
TGCAGCGCCCGGGATAGCGGGGGGGCGGGAGAGACCCAGTACTTC
>TRBD1|once|17|TRBJ2-1|TRBV4-3
CASSQEDTTGGFYEQFF
TGCGCCAGCAGCCAAGAGGATACAACAGGGGGTTTTTATGAGCAGTTCTTC
>.|.|13|TRBJ1-1|TRBV4-1
CASSQGRNTEAFF
TGCGCCAGCAGCCAAGGCAGAAACACTGAAGCTTTCTTT
>.|.|13|TRBJ2-7|TRBV30
CAWSDDYSYEQYF
TGTGCCTGGAGTGACGACTACTCCTACGAGCAGTACTTC
>TRBD1|.|13|TRBJ1-2|TRBV6-6
CASSYDRGYGYTF
TGTGCCAGCAGTTACGACAGGGGATATGGCTACACCTTC
>TRBD1|many|12|TRBJ2-4|TRBV29-1
CSVTGGENIQYF
TGCAGCGTGACAGGGGGGGAAAACATTCAGTACTTC
>.|.|16|TRBJ1-6|TRBV5-6
CASSLAGGQNNSPLHF
TGTGCCAGCAGCTTGGCTGGGGGACAAAATAATTCACCCCTCCACTTT
>TRBD2|few|15|TRBJ2-7|TRBV27
CASSSSGRESYEQYF
TGTGCCAGCAGCTCTAGCGGGAGGGAGTCCTACGAGCAGTACTTC
>.|.|11|TRBJ2-7|TRBV29-1
CSVDVNYEQYF
TGCAGCGTTGATGTAAACTACGAGCAGTACTTC
>TRBD2|.|16|TRBJ2-3|TRBV11-1
CASSSATSGVEDTQYF
TGTGCCAGCAGCTCCGCCACTAGCGGGGTCGAAGATACGCAGTATTTT
>TRBD1|.|16|TRBJ2-7|TRBV5-8
CASSSPGQGFSYEQYF
TGTGCCAGCAGCTCGCCGGGACAGGGTTTCTCCTACGAGCAGTACTTC
>.|.|14|TRBJ2-7|TRBV6-1
CASRVQSVETLSFF
TGTGCCAGCAGAGTACAGTCAGTCGAAACCCTCTCTTTCTTC
>TRBD2|.|18|TRBJ2-1|TRBV19
CASSWARREGPYNNEQFF
TGTGCCAGTAGTTGGGCACGGCGGGAGGGCCCCTACAACAATGAGCAGTTCTTC
>.|.|15|TRBJ2-7|TRBV14
CASSQDVTATYEQYF
TGTGCCAGCAGCCAAGATGTGACAGCTACCTACGAGCAGTACTTC